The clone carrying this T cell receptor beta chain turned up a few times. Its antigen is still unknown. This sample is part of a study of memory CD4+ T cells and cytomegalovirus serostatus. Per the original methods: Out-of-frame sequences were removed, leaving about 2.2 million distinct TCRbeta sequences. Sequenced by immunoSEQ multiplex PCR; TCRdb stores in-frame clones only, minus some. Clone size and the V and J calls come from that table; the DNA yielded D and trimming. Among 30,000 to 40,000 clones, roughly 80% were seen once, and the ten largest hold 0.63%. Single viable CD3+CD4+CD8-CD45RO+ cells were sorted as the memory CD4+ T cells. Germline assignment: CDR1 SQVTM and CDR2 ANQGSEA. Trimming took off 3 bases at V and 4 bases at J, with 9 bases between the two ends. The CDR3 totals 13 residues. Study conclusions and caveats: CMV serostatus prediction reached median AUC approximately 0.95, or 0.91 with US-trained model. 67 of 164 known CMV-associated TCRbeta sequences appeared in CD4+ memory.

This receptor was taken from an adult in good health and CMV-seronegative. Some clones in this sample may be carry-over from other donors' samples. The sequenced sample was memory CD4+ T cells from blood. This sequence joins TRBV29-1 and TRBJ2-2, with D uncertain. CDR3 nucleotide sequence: TGCAGCGTTGATACAGCAAGCACCGGGGAGCTGTTTTTT. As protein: CSVDTASTGELFF.